A selection of T cell receptor beta chains follows, all from one sample in a study of identical twins. Via MiXCR, TCRdb re-called the 5' RACE reads, giving one row per CDR3 protein. Here the sample spans 550,000 to 800,000 distinct CDR3 sequences, just over 7% being singletons. This sample was shared with a second study, whose subject was yellow fever vaccine responses in identical twins.

The specimen was PBMCs. The receptors shown here come from a woman aged 18-29 years in good health. Each CDR3 is given without its conserved first and last residue. Clone sizes are given selectively: once, few, many, or a class where the clone is expanded.

j_call v_call clone_size cdr3_aa
TRBJ2-7 TRBV20-1 NA SAQELAAISYEQY
TRBJ2-7 TRBV5-1 many ASSPQGTYEQY
TRBJ1-1 TRBV10-3 NA AISGRGRGSSPNTEAF
TRBJ2-3 TRBV7-2 many ASRQGLAFPDTQY
TRBJ2-7 TRBV2 NA ASRPPGAEQY
TRBJ2-1 TRBV11-2 few ASSLQRGSYNEQF
TRBJ2-7 TRBV28 many ASRPTATLEQY
TRBJ1-2 TRBV25-1 NA ASSAGSGGYT
TRBJ1-1 TRBV20-1 NA SAPPGQGSLNTEAF
TRBJ2-2 TRBV12-3/TRBV12-4 NA ASSFAGLSAGELF
TRBJ2-3 TRBV19 few ASSIAPTTSGSDTQY
TRBJ2-2 TRBV3-1 NA ASTPNRGQGSTGELF
TRBJ2-1 TRBV20-1 NA SAVRVNEQF
TRBJ1-5 TRBV5-1 many ASSLGTGDFTNQPQH
TRBJ2-5 TRBV5-1 few ASSLTRASLGRGGQETQY
TRBJ2-1 TRBV11-1 few ASSHTDRGYNEQF
TRBJ1-3 TRBV20-1 few SARVQGMESGNTIY
TRBJ1-5 TRBV4-1 NA ASSQDRGTVPYQPQH
TRBJ2-2 TRBV6-5 many ASSYSNPSGSTGELF
TRBJ1-2 TRBV5-6 NA ASSLIGGSSGYT
TRBJ2-3 TRBV28 many ASRSGQFTDTQY
TRBJ1-4 TRBV28 few ASSVRQGEKLF
TRBJ1-6 TRBV12-3/TRBV12-4 many ASSFRGSPLH
TRBJ2-1 TRBV3-1 many ASSLGLYAGGSYNEQF
TRBJ2-2 TRBV7-9 NA ASSKQGSAYDTGELF
TRBJ1-2 TRBV7-9 many ASSQGGYYGYT
TRBJ1-4 TRBV2 few ASSGAGTVNEKLF
TRBJ2-5 TRBV7-9 few ASSFMPRDRVAETQY
TRBJ1-6 TRBV29-1 NA SASWVLLSSPLH
TRBJ2-2 TRBV24-1 few ATSASGGLMNTGELF
TRBJ1-1 TRBV27 NA ASSLLGTQNTEAF
TRBJ1-5 TRBV20-1 NA SAPGTGGSNQPQH
TRBJ2-3 TRBV20-1 NA SARGLLVSISTDTQY
TRBJ2-5 TRBV4-1 NA ASSQDRGGRFQETQY
TRBJ2-1 TRBV29-1 many SVESSSNEQF
TRBJ1-2 TRBV12-3/TRBV12-4 many ASRPTVTYGYT
TRBJ2-5 TRBV7-3 few ASSLNRRETQY
TRBJ2-1 TRBV2 few ASSPEGLGEQF
TRBJ2-2 TRBV28 few ASSRQGARPGELF